This is a list of T cell receptor beta chains from one sample in a study of blood T cell repertoires in COVID-19. The assay was immunoSEQ multiplex PCR, and TCRdb's table has in-frame clones only and misses some. Of about 260,000 clones listed, around 92% were seen once; the top ten hold 2% to 3%. Input material: peripheral blood. These receptor sequences come from a person aged 18 to 35 with COVID-19, enrolled during active disease. Each CDR3 is given with its conserved first and last residue. D genes are given only for firm matches. Not every row has a clone size; where given, it reads once, few, many or a size class.

TRBJ2-3	TRBV2	few	-	15	TGTGCCAGCAGCGCCGGGACACATAGCACAGATACGCAGTATTTT	CASSAGTHSTDTQYF
TRBJ2-7	TRBV19	-	-	16	TGTGCCAGTAGTATAGGACCTCAGGGTCTAACCTACGAGCAGTACTTC	CASSIGPQGLTYEQYF
TRBJ1-4	TRBV30	-	-	14	TGTGCCTGGAGTGCGCAGGGGCCCAATGAAAAACTGTTTTTT	CAWSAQGPNEKLFF
TRBJ2-1	TRBV30	-	-	13	TGTGCCTGGAGTAAAGCTAGTCCCCATGAGCAGTTCTTC	CAWSKASPHEQFF
TRBJ2-6	TRBV25-1	-	-	17	TGTGCCAGCGTATCCCCATCCGTCAGCTCTGGGGCCAACGTCCTGACTTTC	CASVSPSVSSGANVLTF
TRBJ1-2	TRBV4-1	-	TRBD1	14	TGCGCCAGCAGCCATACCCAGGGGGTGGGTGGCTACACCTTC	CASSHTQGVGGYTF
TRBJ2-7	TRBV2	-	-	11	TGTGCCAGCGGCAGGGTTTATGAGCAGTACTTC	CASGRVYEQYF
TRBJ2-2	TRBV2	-	-	14	TGTGCCAGCAGTGATGGAGGGAAGACCGGGGAGCTGTTTTTT	CASSDGGKTGELFF
TRBJ1-4	TRBV6-6	-	-	14	TGTGCCAGCAGTTACTCCGAGCTTAATGAAAAACTGTTTTTT	CASSYSELNEKLFF
TRBJ2-3	TRBV10-3	-	-	14	TGTGCCATCAGTGTGACTAATAGCACAGATACGCAGTATTTT	CAISVTNSTDTQYF
TRBJ2-7	TRBV29-1	once	-	14	TGCAGCGCCGCAACGGGGGGCCTCCTCTACGAGCAGTACTTC	CSAATGGLLYEQYF
TRBJ1-2	TRBV24-1	-	-	13	TGTGCCACCAGTGCGGGATGGAACTATGGCTACACCTTC	CATSAGWNYGYTF
TRBJ2-2	TRBV2	-	-	13	TGTGCCAGCAGGGACCCGAGGACAGGGGAGCTGTTTTTT	CASRDPRTGELFF
TRBJ2-3	TRBV3-1/TRBV3-2	-	-	13	TGTGCCAGCAGCCAACCGGGCACAGATACGCAGTATTTT	CASSQPGTDTQYF
TRBJ2-1	TRBV27	-	-	11	TGTGCCAGCAGCTTTTTCAATGAGCAGTTCTTC	CASSFFNEQFF
TRBJ1-4	TRBV2	-	-	13	TGTGCCAGCAAGGAGGGGTGGGATGAAAAACTGTTTTTT	CASKEGWDEKLFF
TRBJ2-7	TRBV7-6	-	-	15	TGTGCCAGCAGCTTGGACAGCTCGAGTTCCTACGAGCAGTACTTC	CASSLDSSSSYEQYF
TRBJ1-1	TRBV12-5	-	TRBD1	16	TGTGCTAGTGGTTTGGCCCGGGACAGGGGAAGTACTGAAGCTTTCTTT	CASGLARDRGSTEAFF
TRBJ2-1	TRBV4-1	-	TRBD2	13	TGCGCCAGCAGCCCCCCATTGGGGGGGGAGCAGTTCTTC	CASSPPLGGEQFF
TRBJ2-2	TRBV19	-	TRBD2	16	TGTGCCAGTAGTGTACTAAGCGGGAGCCTTACCGGGGAGCTGTTTTTT	CASSVLSGSLTGELFF
TRBJ1-1	TRBV7-9	-	TRBD1	17	TGTGCCAGCAGGTCGGGACAGGGTGTGGTCCGGGACACTGAAGCTTTCTTT	CASRSGQGVVRDTEAFF
TRBJ2-1	TRBV7-9	-	TRBD2	15	TGTGCCAGCAGCTCGGGACTAGCGGTACGTAATGAGCAGTTCTTC	CASSSGLAVRNEQFF
TRBJ2-7	TRBV4-3	-	-	16	TGCGCCAGCAGCCCGAGTCTCTCAGGGATCGGCCACGAGCAGTACTTC	CASSPSLSGIGHEQYF
TRBJ2-2	TRBV21-1	-	-	17	TGTGCCAGCGTCTTTAGGAAGGCGGGAGAAAACACCGGGGAGCTGTTTTTT	CASVFRKAGENTGELFF
TRBJ2-1	TRBV6-6	-	TRBD2	14	TGTGCCTGCGAGGGGACTACGTACTACAATGAGCAGTTCTTC	CACEGTTYYNEQFF
TRBJ2-1	TRBV5-1	-	TRBD2	17	TGCGCCAGCAGCACCCTGCCGGGGACTAGCGGAAACAATGAGCAGTTCTTC	CASSTLPGTSGNNEQFF
TRBJ1-2	TRBV4-1	-	-	16	TGCGCCAGCAGCCAAGGCCTCCGAGGGCCGGGCTATGGCTACACCTTC	CASSQGLRGPGYGYTF
TRBJ2-7	TRBV5-4	-	TRBD2	15	TGTGCCAGCAGCCCCCCGGGACTAGCGGGAATGGAGCAGTACTTC	CASSPPGLAGMEQYF
TRBJ2-3	TRBV11-2	-	-	16	TGTGCCAGCAGCCCTAGACTAGTCTCTAGCACAGATACGCAGTATTTT	CASSPRLVSSTDTQYF